This TCR beta chain was obtained from a study of Graves' ophthalmopathy and Graves' hyperthyroidism (dated by TCRdb to 2016 to 2019). Regarding the complete study: Peripheral blood samples were taken at the time of initial diagnosis, before any treatment was given. The study used signatures of the TCR beta repertoire to tell Graves' ophthalmopathy apart from Graves' hyperthyroidism and to predict which patients would progress to ophthalmopathy. In total, approximately 130 blood samples were TCR-sequenced: 43 ophthalmopathy, over 70 hyperthyroidism and approximately 17 hyperthyroidism-to-ophthalmopathy patients. To explore V-J signatures that separate ophthalmopathy from hyperthyroidism, a discovery set of fewer than 110 patients was enrolled, consisting of 40 to 45 with ophthalmopathy and fewer than 60 with stable hyperthyroidism. An independent validation cohort comprised some 19 hyperthyroidism patients and 15 to 17 patients who later progressed from hyperthyroidism to ophthalmopathy. In roughly six hyperthyroidism patients, T-cell repertoires of thyroid tissue and blood were compared. Following sampling, methimazole starting at 30 mg daily was administered to hyperthyroidism patients, and high-dose intravenous methylprednisolone was administered to ophthalmopathy patients. The 100 discovery patients were randomly split 7:3 into training and test sets. The investigation overall reported the following: The 13-signature model separated ophthalmopathy from stable hyperthyroidism with roughly 90% sensitivity and approximately 83% specificity in cross-validation, and 80%/75% in the test set. Sample size was not statistically predetermined, and group allocation was not concealed from the investigators. Most of the expanded thyroid clonotypes with a frequency above 0.001 were also detected in blood, and it was suggested that the thyroid immune response may be reflected by blood repertoires. In validation, the model predicted ophthalmopathy progression with more than 70% sensitivity and 72% to 80% specificity; roughly eleven predicted patients were CT-confirmed with GO in a median of about 7.1 months.

TCR beta CDR3 regions were amplified from RNA transcripts for repertoire sequencing. The first round was an RT-PCR using HTBI primers with the Qiagen OneStep RT-PCR kit, and this first round was followed by a second-round multiplex PCR, then size selection and purification. Libraries were sequenced paired-end with 100 bp reads on an Illumina HiSeq2000. The authors' analysis ran thus. SOAPnuke was used to process the reads, removing any read that contained adapters or uncalled bases, had a mean Phred below 15, or lacked an exact match to the constant primer or identifier. High-quality paired reads were merged with COPE v1.2.5. Unique nucleotide sequences were defined as clonotypes and aligned to IMGT TRB V, D and J references using MiTCR v1.1. Only V-J combinations with frequency above 0.0001 were analysed, covering approximately 99% of repertoires. For each V-J combination, a TCR clonal expansion and chaos score was defined as F50 clonal expansion divided by the chaos observed in the TCRdist matrix. Welch's t-statistics and random forest were used to reduce the features to 10 to 15 V-J combinations, which were then used as input to a naive Bayes classifier. The similarity between thyroid and blood repertoires was quantified using the Morisita-Horn index. Using fastp trimming at Q25 and MiXCR clonotype assembly, TCRdb reanalyzed the public sequencing data and kept in-frame beta chains. Rows with a matching CDR3 protein are joined into one entry that keeps the most common DNA and genes. The V and J calls come from TCRdb's annotation, not from the publication. Counted in this sample were roughly 610,000 distinct CDR3 sequences; 22% of them appeared once. Around 6.5% of the sample is held by the ten biggest clonotypes.

Hyperthyroidism was defined as stable when no progression to ophthalmopathy occurred within 18 months of follow-up. Hyperthyroidism patients were newly diagnosed, were aged 18 to 65 years, and had a disease duration under 2 months. Patients with other autoimmune diseases, uncontrolled infections, pregnancy or lactation were excluded. Diagnosis relied on clinical symptoms, serum thyroxine, TRAb, thyroid ultrasound and orbital computed tomography. Using Ficoll-Paque density gradient centrifugation, PBMCs were isolated from roughly 9.2 ml of fresh peripheral blood. Total RNA was extracted with Trizol reagent and quality-checked on an Agilent 2100 Bioanalyzer. Points on this clonotype: It has no known antigen specificity. There are no base qualities to consult, and no much larger clone falls within one base.

Specimen: peripheral blood. This clonotype originated in a woman aged 18 to 35 with stable Graves' hyperthyroidism. Some clones in this sample may be carry-over from other donors' samples. Donor details come from another sample of the same person, matched by shared clones.

The CDR3 reads as follows: CASSPVGQLQETQYF. Read as DNA, the sequence is TGCGCCAGCAGCCCGGTGGGACAGCTACAAGAGACCCAGTACTTC. This sequence uses TRBV5-1 and TRBJ2-5; 7 central bases correspond to TRBD1. The germline V gene specifies SGHRS as CDR1 and YFSETQ as CDR2. Counted from cysteine to phenylalanine, this CDR3 has 15 amino acids. The CDR3 DNA has 45 bases and is translated from base 1. At the junction V is shortened by 4 bases and J by 2 bases; bases outside the gene matches: 8.